These 26 T cell receptor beta chains came from one sample sequenced in a study of blood T cell repertoires in COVID-19 (dated by TCRdb to the early 2020s). Library prep was done by the immunoSEQ multiplex PCR assay. The table was pulled from immuneACCESS by TCRdb, which kept in-frame rearrangements only. Such tables lose some clones; where checked, under half of the loss comes from unresolved V genes, and the rest has no known cause. This sample gives around 210,000 clones in total; roughly four fifths of them show up just once. Of the sample, 7.8% falls within the top ten clones. Sequenced sample: peripheral blood. These TCRs come from a woman older than 75 with COVID-19, enrolled during active disease.

V gene TRBV18 combines with J gene TRBJ2-7, with a possible D match to TRBD2 (5 bases). Per the germline V gene, CDR1 is KGHSH and CDR2 is LQKENI. Trimming stripped 3 bases from V and 10 bases from J, with 16 bases between. The CDR3 spans 13 residues. DNA for the CDR3: TGTGCCAGCTCACCGGAGGAAAGGGCGGGTCAGTACTTC. It codes for CASSPEERAGQYF.

There are a few counts of this clone. V gene TRBV4-1 combines with J gene TRBJ1-5; a possible D gene is TRBD1 (5 bases). CDR3 length: 15 amino acids. The V gene lost 2 bases and the J gene lost 7 bases, with 15 bases spanning the gap. CDR1 MGHRA and CDR2 YSYEKL come from the germline V gene. CDR3 protein: CASSQTGGFGQPQHF. DNA for the CDR3: TGCGCCAGCAGCCAAACGGGGGGATTTGGGCAGCCCCAGCATTTT.

A word on this clone: One junction end disagrees with the germline gene, perhaps due to a read error. V and J are TRBV7-7 and TRBJ2-7, with D perhaps TRBD1 (5 bases). Germline loops: CDR1 SSHAT, CDR2 FNYEAQ (reference sequence). The CDR3 has 17 amino acids. CDR3 in amino acids: CASSLVLGANTSYEQYF. CDR3 coding DNA: TGTGCTAGCAGCTTAGTTCTAGGGGCAAACACATCCTACGAGCAGTACTTC.

This clone was seen a single time. This chain links TRBV5-1 with TRBJ1-5, with a possible D match to TRBD1 (5 bases). The V gene's germline CDR1 is SGHRS and CDR2 YFSETQ. There are 15 residues in the CDR3. V lost 4 bases to trimming and J lost 9 bases, with 20 bases between them. Written as DNA, the CDR3 is TGCGCCAGCAGCAGGAACTGGACAACGTTTGCGCCCCAGCATTTT. Protein: CASSRNWTTFAPQHF.

V and J are TRBV4-1 and TRBJ2-5; possible D gene TRBD1, 6 bases. V was shortened by 1 base and J by 1 base, with 10 bases between the two germline ends. Germline CDR1 is MGHRA and CDR2 is YSYEKL. The CDR3 length is 15 residues. The CDR3: CASSQAWTVQETQYF. In DNA form, the CDR3 reads TGCGCCAGCAGCCAAGCGTGGACAGTCCAAGAGACCCAGTACTTC.

The rearrangement links TRBV7-9 to TRBJ2-3; 10 bases align to TRBD2. Germline V gives CDR1 SEHNR, CDR2 FQNEAQ (reference sequence). The CDR3 covers 15 residues. With V trimmed by 5 bases and J by 4 bases, 6 bases remained unmatched. The DNA for the CDR3 is TGTGCCAGCAGCCAAAGGACTAGCGGAGCAGATACGCAGTATTTT. It translates to CASSQRTSGADTQYF.

The gene calls are TRBV19 and TRBJ1-2; D may be TRBD1 (6 bases). Germline V gene sequence: CDR1 LNHDA, CDR2 SQIVND (reference sequence). V was trimmed by 6 bases and J by 8 bases, leaving 16 bases between them. The CDR3 runs to 13 residues. Written as DNA, the CDR3 is TGTGCCAGTAGCAATACAGGGTATAGAGGCTACACCTTC. Encoded protein: CASSNTGYRGYTF.

The chain has TRBV29-1 and TRBJ2-1; the match to TRBD2 covers 7 bases. CDR1 is SQVTM, CDR2 ANQGSEA, per germline. CDR3 length: 13 residues. Written as DNA, the CDR3 is TGCATGGTCGGGGGGAGCTCCTACAATGAGCAGTTCTTC. This gives the protein CMVGGSSYNEQFF.

The table lists this clone with a count of one. This rearrangement joins TRBV2 to TRBJ2-3; the D gene is possibly TRBD1 (5 bases). The CDR3 is made up of 15 amino acids. Germline CDR1 reads SNHLY; CDR2 reads FYNNEI. Deletions cut 4 bases from V and 3 bases from J, with 14 bases between. The CDR3 is CASSVVRVGTDTQYF. The CDR3, as DNA: TGTGCCAGCAGTGTCGTCAGGGTGGGGACAGATACGCAGTATTTT.

V usage is TRBV7-3 and J usage is TRBJ2-6, with D possibly being TRBD1 (5 bases). Deletions cut 5 bases from V and 4 bases from J, with 12 bases between. Germline V gene sequence: CDR1 SGHTA, CDR2 FQGTGA. The CDR3 contains 15 residues. The CDR3: CASSPQGPGANVLTF. DNA for the CDR3: TGTGCCAGCAGCCCTCAGGGTCCCGGGGCCAACGTCCTGACTTTC.

The V gene is TRBV5-1, the J gene TRBJ1-2, with no clear D. Germline V lookup: CDR1 SGHRS, CDR2 YFSETQ. V was clipped by 0 bases and J by 4 bases, with 10 bases between them. The CDR3 consists of 14 residues. CDR3 nucleotide sequence: TGCGCCAGCAGCTTGGGGAGGTCCGGCTATGGCTACACCTTC. It codes for CASSLGRSGYGYTF.

The genes are TRBV5-5 and TRBJ1-2; 8 bases agree with TRBD1. The V gene end was trimmed by 1 base and the J gene end by 7 bases; junction bases not matched to a gene: 6. Germline CDR1 SGHKS, CDR2 YYEKEE (reference sequence). The CDR3 loop spans 14 amino acids. The CDR3 is CASSLSGGVGGYTF. CDR3 DNA sequence: TGTGCCAGCAGCTTGTCAGGGGGCGTAGGTGGCTACACCTTC.

Only one count was recorded for this clone. The J gene is TRBJ2-1, the V gene TRBV3-1 (or the pseudogene TRBV3-2); a weak D match, TRBD1 (6 bases). The CDR3 has 13 amino acids. The V end lost 6 bases, the J end lost 3 bases, and 9 bases lay between the germline ends. The germline V gene has CDR1 LGHDT and CDR2 YNNKEL (reference sequence). CDR3 nucleotide sequence: TGTGCCAGCAGGACAGGACTCTACAATGAGCAGTTCTTC. Translating it yields CASRTGLYNEQFF.

J is TRBJ1-4 and V is TRBV2; no clear D. This CDR3 has 11 amino acids. CDR1 SNHLY and CDR2 FYNNEI come from the germline V gene. V was shortened by 8 bases and J by 8 bases, with 9 bases between the two germline ends. CDR3 protein: CASGPEEKLFF. Written as DNA, the CDR3 is TGTGCCAGCGGCCCGGAGGAAAAACTGTTTTTT.

Written as DNA, the CDR3 is TGTGCAAGTCGCCAACCGGGACACCGGCGGTTTGATTTCTTT. It yields the protein CASRQPGHRRFDFF. This rearrangement joins TRBV12-2 to TRBJ1-1; the listed D gene, TRBD1, was not tested against the DNA. TRBV12-2 is deemed a pseudogene. This CDR3 is 14 amino acids long.

This clone came up once. V gene TRBV5-6 combines with J gene TRBJ1-1; D remains ambiguous. Trimming took 7 bases from V and 5 from J, leaving 18 bases between them. The length of the CDR3 is 14 residues. Germline CDR1 reads SGHDT; CDR2 reads YYEEEE. CDR3 sequence reads: CASVPREWETEAFF. CDR3 sequence (DNA): TGTGCCAGCGTACCCCGGGAGTGGGAGACTGAAGCTTTCTTT.

V usage is TRBV20-1 and J usage is TRBJ2-5, with D tentatively TRBD2 (6 bases). The CDR3 consists of 11 residues. Trimming took 3 bases from V and 8 from J, leaving 10 bases between them. Germline V gives CDR1 DFQATT, CDR2 SNEGSKA (reference sequence). CDR3 amino acids: CSASYGSTQYF. As DNA, the CDR3 is TGCAGTGCTAGTTACGGGAGTACCCAGTACTTC.

J is TRBJ2-7 and V is TRBV10-3; 11 bases line up with TRBD2. The CDR3 covers 14 residues. Germline CDR1 reads ENHRY; CDR2 reads SYGVKD. Trimming removed 6 bases from V and 3 bases from J; junction bases left unmatched: 4. The CDR3 DNA is TGTGCCATCAGAGCGGGACTAGCGGACTACGAGCAGTACTTC. This sequence encodes CAIRAGLADYEQYF.

This clone has only one observation. The gene calls are TRBV12-3 or TRBV12-4 and TRBJ2-5; TRBD2 is a possible D gene (6 bases). This CDR3 is 12 amino acids long. Trimming stripped 6 bases from V and 5 bases from J, with 10 bases between. The CDR3 nucleotides are TGTGCCAGCAGGGGGGAGGTGGAGACCCAGTACTTC. Its protein product is CASRGEVETQYF.

The genes are TRBV6-5 and TRBJ1-2, with TRBD1 matching 9 bases. J was trimmed by 8 bases and V by 9 bases; bases with no gene match: 7. The CDR3 contains 12 residues. Germline CDR1 reads MNHEY; CDR2 reads SVGAGI. Here the CDR3 DNA reads TGTGCCAGTCGGACAGGGGAAGGCGGCTACACCTTC. The encoded protein is CASRTGEGGYTF.

The chain recombines TRBV5-6 with TRBJ2-1, with 12 bases matching TRBD2. Germline V gives CDR1 SGHDT, CDR2 YYEEEE. The trim removed 1 base at V and 6 bases at J, leaving 5 bases unmatched. The CDR3 is 16 amino acids. The CDR3 sequence: CASSLYPSGRANEQFF. CDR3 coding DNA: TGTGCCAGCAGCTTGTATCCTAGCGGGAGGGCCAATGAGCAGTTCTTC. The full variable domain, with the rest looked up from reference TRBV5-6 and TRBJ2-1, is DAGVTQSPTHLIKTRGQQVTLRCSPKSGHDTVSWYQQALGQGPQFIFQYYEEEERQRGNFPDRFSGHQFPNYSSELNVNALLLGDSALYLCASSLYPSGRANEQFFGPGTRLTVL.

The V call is TRBV3-1 (or the pseudogene TRBV3-2), the J call TRBJ1-5; 8 bases are shared with TRBD1. From germline, CDR1 is LGHDT and CDR2 YNNKEL (reference sequence). V lost 0 bases to trimming and J lost 9 bases; unmatched junction nucleotides: 13. The CDR3 length is 17 residues. This CDR3 is CASSQDWQGASIWPQHF. CDR3 in DNA: TGTGCCAGCAGCCAAGATTGGCAGGGGGCGAGTATATGGCCCCAGCATTTT.

The chain joins TRBV29-1 to TRBJ1-4, with 10 bases aligning to TRBD1. Per germline, CDR1 SQVTM and CDR2 ANQGSEA. The V gene end was trimmed by 3 bases and the J gene end by 6 bases; junction bases not matched to a gene: 4. The CDR3 loop spans 14 amino acids. CDR3 loop: CSVEVGTGDEKLFF. CDR3 DNA sequence: TGCAGCGTTGAGGTCGGGACAGGGGATGAAAAACTGTTTTTT.

The chain joins TRBV2 to TRBJ2-7; 7 bases map to TRBD2. V dropped 6 bases and J dropped 9; count of bases not matched to a gene: 14. From germline, CDR1 is SNHLY and CDR2 FYNNEI. This CDR3 has 14 amino acids. The CDR3 protein is CASSPGAGSLGQYF. For the CDR3, the DNA is TGTGCCAGCAGCCCTGGAGCGGGGAGCTTAGGGCAGTACTTC.

The chain has TRBV5-4 and TRBJ1-4, with a tentative D call TRBD1 (5 bases). Germline lookup yields CDR1 SGHNT and CDR2 YYREEE (reference sequence). The CDR3 consists of 15 residues. With 7 bases removed from V and 0 bases from J, the gap between germline ends came to 13 bases. The CDR3 region has the DNA TGTGCCAGCTTCCTTCAGGGTGCAACTAATGAAAAACTGTTTTTT. Translated, it gives CASFLQGATNEKLFF.

The chain couples TRBV9 to TRBJ1-2, with a weak D call TRBD1 (6 bases). There are 14 residues in the CDR3. Germline V lookup: CDR1 SGDLS, CDR2 YYNGEE. V was trimmed by 4 bases and J by 8 bases, leaving 18 bases between them. The CDR3, as DNA: TGTGCCAGCAGCCGAGAAACAGGGTTAGGGGGCTACACCTTC. Residues: CASSRETGLGGYTF.